A single sample gave rise to the 15 T cell receptor beta chains below, sequenced in a study of shared clonotypes between healthy human individuals. CD45RO-negative, CCR7-positively selected cells formed the naive CD8 fraction, excluding terminally differentiated effector memory CD45RA+ cells. Only in-frame clones appear in the TCRdb table, and some are missing; sequencing was by immunoSEQ multiplex PCR. This sample carries around 2.1 million clones, about 93% of them seen once, and the ten largest clones take roughly 1.7%. The specimen was naive CD8+ T cells from PBMCs. Receptor source: a man aged 18 to 29 in good health. Some clones in this sample may be carry-over from other donors' samples.

CDR3 DNA: TGCAGCGTTGGAGAGGGGGCGGGCTATGGCTACACCTTC. The encoded protein is CSVGEGAGYGYTF. This chain uses TRBV29-1 with TRBJ1-2; 7 bases are a match to TRBD1. The CDR3 is 13 residues long. The trim removed 4 bases at V and 4 bases at J, leaving 6 bases unmatched. The V gene's germline CDR1 is SQVTM and CDR2 ANQGSEA.

This chain uses TRBV27 with TRBJ2-7; D assignment may be TRBD1 or TRBD2 (5 bases each). Trimming pared 2 bases from V and 0 bases from J, leaving 14 bases between. This CDR3 has 16 residues. Germline values: CDR1 MNHEY, CDR2 SMNVEV (reference sequence). CDR3 coding DNA: TGTGCCAGCAGTTTACGGGACCCTGGGCTCTCCTACGAGCAGTACTTC. Its translation: CASSLRDPGLSYEQYF.

The chain has TRBV6-1 and TRBJ2-7; 9 positions match TRBD1. The J segment lost 0 bases and the V segment lost 1 base, leaving 1 base of the junction unmatched. The length of the CDR3 is 15 residues. The germline V gene encodes CDR1 MNHNS and CDR2 SASEGT. The CDR3 DNA follows: TGTGCCAGCAGTGAAGAGGGACAGGGCTCCTACGAGCAGTACTTC. Its protein product is CASSEEGQGSYEQYF.

The genes are TRBV27 and TRBJ2-5; 7 bases are a match to TRBD2. V lost 6 bases, J lost 2 bases, and 9 bases stayed unmatched. The CDR3 runs 15 residues. Germline V gene data show CDR1 as MNHEY and CDR2 as SMNVEV (reference sequence). The CDR3 region has the DNA TGTGCCAGCAGACCCTCGGGGGGTGCGCAAGAGACCCAGTACTTC. Translating gives CASRPSGGAQETQYF.

This rearrangement joins TRBV7-4 to TRBJ1-5, with D maybe TRBD1 (5 bases). This CDR3 is built from 17 residues. The germline V and J ends were trimmed by 2 bases and 4 bases, with 18 bases remaining between them. Germline CDR1 SGHVT, CDR2 SQSDAQ. CDR3 DNA sequence: TGTGCCAGCAGCTTATCAGAACCCACAGGAGAAAATCAGCCCCAGCATTTT. It specifies CASSLSEPTGENQPQHF.

The genes are TRBV5-6 and TRBJ2-7; possibly TRBD1 for D (6 bases). The CDR3 consists of 13 residues. Germline assignment: CDR1 SGHDT and CDR2 YYEEEE. V was trimmed by 4 bases and J by 4 bases, leaving 12 bases between them. DNA for the CDR3: TGTGCCAGCAGCGTACCAGGGGTTTACGAGCAGTACTTC. Its protein product is CASSVPGVYEQYF.

This clone has a single count. The chain couples TRBV27 to TRBJ2-7, with 15 positions matching TRBD2. The CDR3 loop spans 16 amino acids. The junction had 8 bases not matched to a gene; V was cut back by 6 bases and J by 5 bases. Germline V lookup: CDR1 MNHEY, CDR2 SMNVEV (reference sequence). The CDR3 reads CASSPVGLAGGDEQYF. In DNA, the CDR3 is TGTGCCAGCAGCCCTGTGGGACTAGCGGGGGGAGACGAGCAGTACTTC.

The rearrangement uses TRBV7-9 and TRBJ2-1; 7 bases map to TRBD1. Germline CDR1 is SEHNR and CDR2 is FQNEAQ (reference sequence). This CDR3 comprises 12 residues. Trimming removed 4 bases from V and 13 bases from J; junction bases left unmatched: 7. In DNA, the CDR3 is TGTGCCAGCAGCTCGGGACAGCTCCTCCAGTTCTTC. It yields the protein CASSSGQLLQFF.

The J gene is TRBJ2-3, the V gene TRBV4-1; TRBD2 agrees at 10 bases. The CDR3 sequence is 18 residues long. Germline V gene lookup returns CDR1 MGHRA and CDR2 YSYEKL. V gave up 6 bases and J gave up 6 bases; unmatched junction bases: 18. The DNA of the CDR3 is TGCGCCAGCAGTCCCAGCACAGGGAGCGGGAGGGTATGGGATACGCAGTATTTT. Translated: CASSPSTGSGRVWDTQYF.

As to this clone: Other DNA sequences from this sample encode an identical CDR3 as well. The rearrangement links TRBV27 to TRBJ2-1; D unresolved. The CDR3 covers 11 residues. The germline gives CDR1 MNHEY, CDR2 SMNVEV (reference sequence). Trimming pared 5 bases from V and 4 bases from J, leaving 3 bases between. The CDR3 loop is CASSRYNEQFF. The CDR3 DNA reads TGTGCCAGCAGTCGTTACAATGAGCAGTTCTTC.

On this clone: This same CDR3 is encoded by further DNA sequences in the sample. This sequence joins TRBV7-9 and TRBJ2-3; TRBD2 might be the D (5 bases). Trimming removed 5 bases at V and 0 bases at J, with 12 bases between. The CDR3 is 15 amino acids. CDR1 and CDR2 from the germline V gene are SEHNR and FQNEAQ (reference sequence). The CDR3 DNA reads as TGTGCCAGCAGCCCCCCGGGGATAAGCACAGATACGCAGTATTTT. Its protein is CASSPPGISTDTQYF.

The gene calls are TRBV15 and TRBJ2-7; 7 bases agree with TRBD1. The CDR3 runs 14 residues. The V gene's germline CDR1 is LNHNV and CDR2 YYDKDF (reference sequence). The trim removed 6 bases at V and 5 bases at J, leaving 10 bases unmatched. The CDR3 coding sequence is TGTGCCACCAGGGACGACAGGGATTTACACGAGCAGTACTTC. Residues: CATRDDRDLHEQYF.

V and J are TRBV27 and TRBJ2-3; 8 bases align to TRBD2. The ends lost 5 bases at V and 0 bases at J; junction bases unmatched: 7. Germline values: CDR1 MNHEY, CDR2 SMNVEV (reference sequence). CDR3 length: 16 amino acids. The CDR3 is CASSTLTSASTDTQYF. CDR3 coding DNA: TGTGCCAGCAGTACCTTGACTAGCGCTAGCACAGATACGCAGTATTTT.

The chain uses TRBV19 and TRBJ1-2; D is undetermined. Trimming stripped 1 base from V and 2 bases from J, with 11 bases between. Germline assignment: CDR1 LNHDA and CDR2 SQIVND (reference sequence). The CDR3 is made up of 15 amino acids. For the CDR3, the DNA is TGTGCCAGTAGTATAGTCGGCGGCCTAAACTATGGCTACACCTTC. Its translation is CASSIVGGLNYGYTF.

The genes are TRBV7-9 and TRBJ1-2, with TRBD1 matching 9 bases. The CDR3 runs 17 residues. V lost 4 bases, J lost 5 bases, and 14 bases stayed unmatched. Germline CDR1 is SEHNR and CDR2 is FQNEAQ (reference sequence). Here the CDR3 reads CASSWINSGQGIYGYTF. The CDR3 DNA reads TGTGCCAGCAGCTGGATCAATTCGGGACAGGGTATTTATGGCTACACCTTC. The variable domain in full, with the rest retrieved from reference TRBV7-9 and TRBJ1-2, is DTGVSQNPRHKITKRGQNVTFRCDPISEHNRLYWYRQTLGQGPEFLTYFQNEAQLEKSRLLSDRFSAERPKGSFSTLEIQRTEQGDSAMYLCASSWINSGQGIYGYTFGSGTRLTVV.